This paragraph reports one T cell receptor (beta chain). These data originate in a study of T cell changes during pregnancy in multiple sclerosis. Method: immunoSEQ multiplex PCR; TCRdb's copy keeps in-frame clones and lacks some. The table has around 36,000 clones, roughly 90% seen once. With 2 bases removed from V and 6 bases from J, the gap between germline ends came to 11 bases. Germline CDR1 MNHEY, CDR2 SVGAGI. This CDR3 spans 14 amino acids. The gene calls are TRBV6-5 and TRBJ2-1; a weak D match, TRBD1 (5 bases). Source: CD4+ T cells from peripheral blood mononuclear cells, taken in the third trimester of pregnancy. This clonotype was sampled from a female donor with multiple sclerosis, enrolled in a pregnancy study. The CDR3, as DNA: TGTGCCAGCAGTTACGGCTTAAGGGGCAATGAGCAGTTCTTC. It translates to CASSYGLRGNEQFF.